This T cell receptor beta chain was sequenced during a study of blood T cell repertoires in COVID-19. As for the study in general: T cells, B-cell-depleted T cells, or PBMCs supplied cDNA or gDNA.

This clone was counted a single time. The data were produced by immunoSEQ multiplex PCR, yet TCRdb's version contains in-frame clones alone and is incomplete. The sample lists under 300,000 clones, around 89% occurring once. The V gene's germline CDR1 is LNHNV and CDR2 YYDKDF (reference sequence). This CDR3 comprises 15 residues. The junction had 6 bases not matched to a gene; V was cut back by 3 bases and J by 2 bases. The V gene is TRBV15, the J gene TRBJ1-2; 7 bases are a match to TRBD1. The specimen sequenced was peripheral blood. The origin of this receptor is a woman aged 35 to 49 who had recovered from COVID-19. In nucleotides, the CDR3 is TGTGCCACCAGCAGGACAGGGAATGCGAACTATGGCTACACCTTC. It encodes CATSRTGNANYGYTF.